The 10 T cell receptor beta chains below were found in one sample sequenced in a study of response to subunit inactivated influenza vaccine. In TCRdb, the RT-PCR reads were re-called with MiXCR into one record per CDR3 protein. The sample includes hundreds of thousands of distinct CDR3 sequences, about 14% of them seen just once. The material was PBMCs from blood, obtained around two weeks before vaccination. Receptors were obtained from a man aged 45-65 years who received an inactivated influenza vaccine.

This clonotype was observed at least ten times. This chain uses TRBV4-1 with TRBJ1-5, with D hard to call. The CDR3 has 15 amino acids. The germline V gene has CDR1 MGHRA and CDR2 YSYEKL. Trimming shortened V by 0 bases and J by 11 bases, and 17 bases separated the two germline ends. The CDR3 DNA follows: TGCGCCAGCAGCCAAGATCGGATCTCCAGATCAGCCCAGCATTTT. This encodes CASSQDRISRSAQHF.

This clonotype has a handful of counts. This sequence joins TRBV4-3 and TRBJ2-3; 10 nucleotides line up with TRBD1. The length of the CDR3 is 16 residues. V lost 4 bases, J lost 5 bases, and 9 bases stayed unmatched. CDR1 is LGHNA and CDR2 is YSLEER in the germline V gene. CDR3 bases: TGCGCCAGCAGCCTACAGACAGGGGGCGGTCTAGATACGCAGTATTTT. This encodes CASSLQTGGGLDTQYF.

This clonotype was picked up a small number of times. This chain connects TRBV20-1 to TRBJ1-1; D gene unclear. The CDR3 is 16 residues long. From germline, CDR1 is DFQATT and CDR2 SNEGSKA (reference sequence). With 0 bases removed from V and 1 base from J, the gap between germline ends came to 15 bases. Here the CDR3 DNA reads TGCAGTGCTAGAGATAGATTGCGGCACCGGAACACTGAAGCTTTCTTT. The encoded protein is CSARDRLRHRNTEAFF.

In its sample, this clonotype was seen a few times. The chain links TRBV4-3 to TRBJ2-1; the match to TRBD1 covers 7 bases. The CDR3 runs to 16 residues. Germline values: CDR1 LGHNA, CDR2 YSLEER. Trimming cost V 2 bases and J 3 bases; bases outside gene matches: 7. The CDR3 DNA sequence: TGCGCCAGCAGCCAACTCGACAGGGCGGGCTACAATGAGCAGTTCTTC. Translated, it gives CASSQLDRAGYNEQFF.

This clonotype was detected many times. CDR3 DNA: TGTGCCAGCAGCCAAGATTTTGGACAGGGCTGGGATACGCAGTATTTT. It is translated as CASSQDFGQGWDTQYF. The V gene is TRBV3-1, the J gene TRBJ2-3; 8 bases match TRBD1. The CDR3 has 16 residues. V lost 0 bases to trimming and J lost 6 bases; unmatched junction nucleotides: 8. Germline V gives CDR1 LGHDT, CDR2 YNNKEL (reference sequence).

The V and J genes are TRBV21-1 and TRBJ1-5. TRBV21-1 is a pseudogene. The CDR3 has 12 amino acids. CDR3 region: CASSTRDSAEHF. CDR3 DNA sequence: TGTGCCAGCAGCACTAGAGATTCAGCCGAGCATTTT.

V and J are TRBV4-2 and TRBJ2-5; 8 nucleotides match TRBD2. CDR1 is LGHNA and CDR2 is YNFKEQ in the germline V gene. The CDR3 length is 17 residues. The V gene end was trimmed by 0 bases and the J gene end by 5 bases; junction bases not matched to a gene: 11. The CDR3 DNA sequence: TGTGCCAGCAGCCAAGAGCCATCCAGCGGGAGTTACGAGACCCAGTACTTC. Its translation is CASSQEPSSGSYETQYF.

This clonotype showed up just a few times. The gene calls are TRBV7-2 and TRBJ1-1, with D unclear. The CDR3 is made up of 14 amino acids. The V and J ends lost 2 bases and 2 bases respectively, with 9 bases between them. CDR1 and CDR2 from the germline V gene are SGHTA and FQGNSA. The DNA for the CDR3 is TGTGCCAGCAGCTTATACACAGATAACACTGAAGCTTTCTTT. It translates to CASSLYTDNTEAFF.

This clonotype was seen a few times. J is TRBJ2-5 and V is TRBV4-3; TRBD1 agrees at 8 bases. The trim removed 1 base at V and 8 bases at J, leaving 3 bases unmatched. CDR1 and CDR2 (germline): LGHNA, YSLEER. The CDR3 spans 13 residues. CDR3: CASSQGAGGTQYF. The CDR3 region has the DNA TGCGCCAGCAGCCAAGGGGCAGGGGGCACCCAGTACTTC.

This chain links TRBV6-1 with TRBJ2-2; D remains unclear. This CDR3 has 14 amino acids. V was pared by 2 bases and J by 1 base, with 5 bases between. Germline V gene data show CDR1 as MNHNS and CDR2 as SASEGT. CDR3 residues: CASSENMNTGELFF. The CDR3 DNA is TGTGCCAGCAGTGAAAACATGAACACCGGGGAGCTGTTTTTT.